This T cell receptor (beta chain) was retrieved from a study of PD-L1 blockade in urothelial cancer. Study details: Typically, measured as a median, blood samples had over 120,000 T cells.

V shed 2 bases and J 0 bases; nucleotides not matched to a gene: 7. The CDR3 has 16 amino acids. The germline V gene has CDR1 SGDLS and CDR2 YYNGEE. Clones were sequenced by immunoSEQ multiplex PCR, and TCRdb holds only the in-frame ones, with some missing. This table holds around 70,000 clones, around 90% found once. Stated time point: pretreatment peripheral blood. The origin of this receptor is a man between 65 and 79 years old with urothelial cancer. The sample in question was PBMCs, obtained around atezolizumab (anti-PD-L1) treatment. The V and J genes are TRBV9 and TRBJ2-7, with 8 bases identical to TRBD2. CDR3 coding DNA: TGTGCCAGCAGCGTGGGGATAGCGGGAAACTCCTACGAGCAGTACTTC. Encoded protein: CASSVGIAGNSYEQYF. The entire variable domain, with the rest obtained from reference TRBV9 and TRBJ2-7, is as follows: DSGVTQTPKHLITATGQRVTLRCSPRSGDLSVYWYQQSLDQGLQFLIQYYNGEERAKGNILERFSAQQFPDLHSELNLSSLELGDSALYFCASSVGIAGNSYEQYFGPGTRLTVT.